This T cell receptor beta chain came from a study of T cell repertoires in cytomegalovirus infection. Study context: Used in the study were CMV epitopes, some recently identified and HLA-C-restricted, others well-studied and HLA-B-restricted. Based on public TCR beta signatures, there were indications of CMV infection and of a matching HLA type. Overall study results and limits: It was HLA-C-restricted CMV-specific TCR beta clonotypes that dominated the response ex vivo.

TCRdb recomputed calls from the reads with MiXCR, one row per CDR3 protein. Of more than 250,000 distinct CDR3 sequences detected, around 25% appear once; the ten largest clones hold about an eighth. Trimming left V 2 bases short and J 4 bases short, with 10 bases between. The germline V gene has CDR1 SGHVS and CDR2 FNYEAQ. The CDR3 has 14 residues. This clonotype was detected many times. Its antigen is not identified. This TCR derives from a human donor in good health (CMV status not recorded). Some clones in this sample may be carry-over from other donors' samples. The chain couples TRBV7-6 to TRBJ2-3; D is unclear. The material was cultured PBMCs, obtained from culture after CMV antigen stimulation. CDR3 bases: TGTGCCAGCAGCTTATTAGATGTGTCAGATACGCAGTATTTT. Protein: CASSLLDVSDTQYF.